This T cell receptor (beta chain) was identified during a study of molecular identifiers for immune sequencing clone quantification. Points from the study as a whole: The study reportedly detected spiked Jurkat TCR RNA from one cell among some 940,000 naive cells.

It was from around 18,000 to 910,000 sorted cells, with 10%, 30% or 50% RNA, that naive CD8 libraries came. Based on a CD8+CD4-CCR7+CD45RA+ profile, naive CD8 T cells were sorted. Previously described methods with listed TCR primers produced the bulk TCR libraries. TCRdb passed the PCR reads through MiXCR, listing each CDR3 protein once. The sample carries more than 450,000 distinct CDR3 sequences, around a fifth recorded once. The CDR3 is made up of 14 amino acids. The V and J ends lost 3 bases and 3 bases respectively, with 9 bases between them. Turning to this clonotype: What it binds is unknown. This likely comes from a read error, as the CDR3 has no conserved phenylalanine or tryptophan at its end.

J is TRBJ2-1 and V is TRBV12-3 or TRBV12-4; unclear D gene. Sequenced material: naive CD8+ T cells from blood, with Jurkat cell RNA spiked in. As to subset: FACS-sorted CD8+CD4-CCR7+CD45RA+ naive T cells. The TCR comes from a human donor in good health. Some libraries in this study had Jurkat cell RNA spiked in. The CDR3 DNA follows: TGTGCCAGCAGTTTTCCCTCATTCTACAATGAGCAGTTCCTC. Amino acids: CASSFPSFYNEQFL.